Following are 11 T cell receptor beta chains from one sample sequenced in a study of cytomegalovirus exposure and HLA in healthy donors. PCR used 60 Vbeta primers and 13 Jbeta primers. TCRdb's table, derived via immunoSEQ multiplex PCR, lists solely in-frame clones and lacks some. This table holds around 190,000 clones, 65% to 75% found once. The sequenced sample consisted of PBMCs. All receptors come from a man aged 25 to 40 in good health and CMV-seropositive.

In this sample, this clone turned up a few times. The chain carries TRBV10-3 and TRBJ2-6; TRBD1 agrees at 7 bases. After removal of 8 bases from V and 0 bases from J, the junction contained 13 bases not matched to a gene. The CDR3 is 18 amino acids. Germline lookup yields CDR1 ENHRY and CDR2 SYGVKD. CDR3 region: CAIGGSGTDDSGANVLTF. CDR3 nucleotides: TGTGCCATCGGGGGTTCCGGGACAGACGACTCTGGGGCCAACGTCCTGACTTTC.

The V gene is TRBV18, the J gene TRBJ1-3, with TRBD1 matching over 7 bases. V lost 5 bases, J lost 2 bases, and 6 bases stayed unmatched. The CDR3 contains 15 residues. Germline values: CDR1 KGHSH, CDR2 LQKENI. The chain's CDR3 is CASSLDRVPGNTIYF. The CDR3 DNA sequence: TGTGCCAGCTCATTAGACAGGGTACCTGGAAACACCATATATTTT.

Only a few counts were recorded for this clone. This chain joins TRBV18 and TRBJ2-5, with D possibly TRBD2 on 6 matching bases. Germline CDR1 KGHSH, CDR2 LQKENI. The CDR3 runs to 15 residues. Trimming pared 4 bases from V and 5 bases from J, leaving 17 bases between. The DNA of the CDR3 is TGTGCCAGCTCACTAGGGACTGCTAGTACGGAGACCCAGTACTTC. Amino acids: CASSLGTASTETQYF.

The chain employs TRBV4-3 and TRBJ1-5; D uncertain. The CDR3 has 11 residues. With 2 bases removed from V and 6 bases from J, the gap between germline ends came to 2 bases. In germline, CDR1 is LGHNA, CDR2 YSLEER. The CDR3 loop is CASSQRQPQHF. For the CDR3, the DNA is TGCGCCAGCAGCCAACGTCAGCCCCAGCATTTT.

The CDR3 sequence is CASSSGLTGVNTDTQYF. For the CDR3, the DNA is TGTGCCAGCAGCTCGGGGTTGACAGGGGTGAACACAGATACGCAGTATTTT. The chain uses TRBV7-9 and TRBJ2-3, with TRBD1 identical over 8 bases. The germline V gene has CDR1 SEHNR and CDR2 FQNEAQ (reference sequence). The CDR3 loop spans 17 amino acids. Trimming took 4 bases from V and 2 from J; bases not matched to a gene: 11.

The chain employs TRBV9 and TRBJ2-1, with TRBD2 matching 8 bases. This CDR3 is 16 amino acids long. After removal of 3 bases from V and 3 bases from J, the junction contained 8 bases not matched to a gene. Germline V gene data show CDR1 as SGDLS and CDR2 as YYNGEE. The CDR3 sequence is CASSALLAANYNEQFF. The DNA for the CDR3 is TGTGCCAGCAGCGCCCTACTAGCGGCAAACTACAATGAGCAGTTCTTC.

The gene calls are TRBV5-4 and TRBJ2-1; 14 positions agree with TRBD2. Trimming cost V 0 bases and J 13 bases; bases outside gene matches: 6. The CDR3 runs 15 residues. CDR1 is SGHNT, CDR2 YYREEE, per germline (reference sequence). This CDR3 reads CASSLARLAGGYQFF. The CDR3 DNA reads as TGTGCCAGCAGCTTGGCACGACTAGCGGGAGGGTATCAGTTCTTC.

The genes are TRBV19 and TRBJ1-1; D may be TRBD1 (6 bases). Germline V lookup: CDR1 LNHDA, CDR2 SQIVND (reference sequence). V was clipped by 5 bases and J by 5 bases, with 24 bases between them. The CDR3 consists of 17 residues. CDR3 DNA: TGTGCCAGTAGTCCAAAACCGGGACAACCTAAAGAAACTGAAGCTTTCTTT. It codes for CASSPKPGQPKETEAFF.

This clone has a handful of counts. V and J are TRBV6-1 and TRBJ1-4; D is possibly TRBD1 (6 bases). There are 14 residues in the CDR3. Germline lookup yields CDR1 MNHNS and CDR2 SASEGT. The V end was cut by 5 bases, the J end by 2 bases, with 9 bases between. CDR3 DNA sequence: TGTGCCAGCAGTTTAACAGGGACTAATGAAAAACTGTTTTTT. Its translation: CASSLTGTNEKLFF.

The CDR3 region is CAWSWDLLGTEAFF. The CDR3 coding sequence is TGTGCCTGGAGTTGGGACTTACTGGGAACTGAAGCTTTCTTT. The chain combines TRBV30 with TRBJ1-1; TRBD1 might be the D (5 bases). CDR3 length: 14 amino acids. V lost 2 bases and J lost 5, with 15 bases in between. Germline assignment: CDR1 GTSNPN and CDR2 SVGIG (reference sequence).

The CDR3 protein is CASSETSGTPFYGYTF. The CDR3 DNA reads as TGTGCCAGTAGTGAGACCAGTGGGACTCCCTTTTACGGCTACACCTTC. This chain uses TRBV19 with TRBJ1-2, with TRBD1 as a possible D gene (5 bases). From germline, CDR1 is LNHDA and CDR2 SQIVND (reference sequence). The CDR3 covers 16 residues. Trimming cost V 5 bases and J 8 bases, with 24 bases left between them.